This T cell receptor beta chain was captured by sequencing in a study of early T cells in non-severe SARS-CoV-2 infection. Overall study: Chains were not paired, and sequencing was done on bulk RNA from unsorted whole blood. Overall study results and limits: Private and CD4 specificities were missed by VDJdb matching, which favored anti-spike CD8 responses.

Individual cDNA molecules received unique molecular identifiers. Using its own MiXCR run on the 5' RACE reads, TCRdb lists one record per CDR3 protein. The data hold tens of thousands of distinct CDR3 sequences, with 15% observed a single time. Concerning this clonotype: Its antigen is not identified.

CDR3 length: 15 residues. Unmatched junction bases numbered 10, after V lost 6 bases and J lost 4 bases. Germline V gives CDR1 SGHRS, CDR2 YFSETQ. V usage is TRBV5-1 and J usage is TRBJ1-2; TRBD1 aligns across 9 bases. The TCR was taken from an adult who was a healthcare worker with PCR-confirmed SARS-CoV-2 infection or an uninfected control (not recorded which). The specimen sequenced was whole blood. The CDR3 nucleotides are TGCGCCAGCACAAGGACAGGGGCTGATAGCTATGGCTACACCTTC. Translating it yields CASTRTGADSYGYTF.